This TCR beta chain stems from a study of cytomegalovirus exposure and HLA in healthy donors. This clone has just a few counts. What it recognizes is unknown. Study conclusions and caveats: According to the study, roughly 160 TCR beta chains were cytomegalovirus-associated. One cluster of highly shared sequence variants probably arose as a sequencing artifact. Per a prior analysis, the majority of TCR beta V segments were productive roughly 90% or roughly 30% of the time.

Primers: 60 Vbeta forward and 13 Jbeta reverse. Study processing details: A follow-up analysis tallied about 80 million unique TCR beta chains, about 10 million shared. TCRdb's table, derived via immunoSEQ multiplex PCR, lists solely in-frame clones and lacks some. The DNA gave D and trimming, while V, J and clone size come from that table. The sample contains under 300,000 clones, 84% of which appear only once. Sequencing was performed on PBMCs. The TCR comes from a middle-aged woman in good health and CMV-seropositive.

The CDR3 DNA follows: TGTGCCAGCTCACCAGGGCAGGAGCAGTTCTTC. It translates to CASSPGQEQFF. The chain combines TRBV18 with TRBJ2-1; D is ambiguous. V shed 2 bases and J shed 10 bases, with 6 bases lying between them. The CDR3 has 11 amino acids. Germline CDR1 is KGHSH and CDR2 is LQKENI.